The 30 T cell receptor beta chains below were found in one sample sequenced in a study of PD-1 blockade in classical Hodgkin lymphoma (dated by TCRdb to between 2020 and 2021). Library preparation was by the immunoSEQ multiplex PCR assay. TCRdb carries this immuneACCESS record with in-frame sequences only. Its versions omit some clonotypes, under half of them owing to an unresolved V gene in the studies checked, with the rest unexplained. The table for this sample lists some 62,000 clones; around 88% of them were counted only once. The ten largest clones take up roughly an eighth of the sample. In the paper's terms, the time point label means: cycle 1 day 1 (C1D1), immediately before nivolumab initiation. Every trial patient had relapsed following autologous stem cell transplantation, and prior brentuximab vedotin exposure was what differed among cohorts A, B and C. This specimen was peripheral blood mononuclear cells (PBMCs), taken at baseline. Every receptor here comes from a human donor with classical Hodgkin lymphoma.

The chain employs TRBV20-1 and TRBJ2-7; D is undetermined. Looked up from germline, CDR1 is DFQATT and CDR2 is SNEGSKA (reference sequence). The CDR3 is 11 residues long. The V and J ends lost 3 bases and 3 bases respectively, with 6 bases between them. DNA for the CDR3: TGCAGTGCTAGGGACGTCTACGAGCAGTACTTC. It codes for CSARDVYEQYF.

CDR3 DNA sequence: TGTGCCAGCAGCCCGCGGATCCCTTACGAGCAGTACTTC. Translated: CASSPRIPYEQYF. The J gene is TRBJ2-7, the V gene TRBV6-5, with D uncertain. The CDR3 contains 13 residues. CDR1 and CDR2 (germline): MNHEY, SVGAGI. The ends were cut back, 6 bases at V and 4 bases at J, with 13 bases in the middle.

The rearrangement uses TRBV6-1 and TRBJ1-1; D is ambiguous. Germline CDR1 is MNHNS and CDR2 is SASEGT. Trimming cost V 5 bases and J 0 bases, with 10 bases left between them. The CDR3 is 14 residues long. CDR3 DNA sequence: TGTGCCAGCAGTTATTTCGAGTTGAACACTGAAGCTTTCTTT. Its translation is CASSYFELNTEAFF.

This chain uses TRBV27 with TRBJ2-5, with 7 bases matching TRBD1. Trimming took 4 bases from V and 5 from J; bases not matched to a gene: 4. The germline V gene has CDR1 MNHEY and CDR2 SMNVEV (reference sequence). There are 13 residues in the CDR3. CDR3 amino acids: CASSSPDRETQYF. Here the CDR3 DNA reads TGTGCCAGCAGTTCCCCGGACAGGGAGACCCAGTACTTC.

V gene TRBV29-1 combines with J gene TRBJ1-2; D ambiguous. Trimming stripped 3 bases from V and 9 bases from J, with 20 bases between. The CDR3 is 14 amino acids. Germline CDR1 SQVTM, CDR2 ANQGSEA. The CDR3 region has the DNA TGCAGCGTTGACTTGGGCCTCCCAGAAGGGAGCTACACCTTC. It translates to CSVDLGLPEGSYTF.

This clone was found once. The J gene is TRBJ1-2, the V gene TRBV5-1; 8 nucleotides align to TRBD1. Germline loops: CDR1 SGHRS, CDR2 YFSETQ. This CDR3 is built from 14 residues. Losses at the gene ends were 4 bases for V and 5 bases for J; bases not matched to a gene: 7. The CDR3, as DNA: TGCGCCAGCAGCCCGGGACAGGCTGGTTATGGCTACACCTTC. Translating it yields CASSPGQAGYGYTF.

CDR3 DNA: TGTGCCAGCAGCAACCCGGCAGGGACACTGAGCTCCTACGAGCAGTACTTC. Translation gives CASSNPAGTLSSYEQYF. The rearrangement links TRBV28 to TRBJ2-7; the D gene is possibly TRBD1 (6 bases). CDR3 length: 17 residues. Trimming took off 6 bases at V and 0 bases at J, with 21 bases between the two ends. Germline-derived CDR1 and CDR2 are MDHEN and SYDVKM.

The V and J genes are TRBV5-8 and TRBJ2-5; 8 bases align to TRBD2. Trimming removed 2 bases from V and 5 bases from J; junction bases left unmatched: 8. This CDR3 comprises 15 residues. Germline CDR1 reads SGHTS; CDR2 reads YDEGEE. The CDR3 DNA reads as TGTGCCAGCAGCTTCGTAGCGGGGTCCTTGGAGACCCAGTACTTC. This gives the protein CASSFVAGSLETQYF.

This sequence joins TRBV4-3 and TRBJ2-1; the D gene is possibly TRBD1 (7 bases). Trimming pared 0 bases from V and 4 bases from J, leaving 19 bases between. Germline values: CDR1 LGHNA, CDR2 YSLEER. The CDR3 has 18 amino acids. CDR3 sequence: CASSQEGGGDPKYNEQFF. The CDR3 DNA is TGCGCCAGCAGCCAAGAAGGGGGCGGGGACCCTAAATACAATGAGCAGTTCTTC.

V gene TRBV28 combines with J gene TRBJ1-2; D is unresolved. Germline V CDR1 and CDR2: MDHEN, SYDVKM. V was pared by 11 bases and J by 0 bases, with 7 bases between. CDR3 length: 11 amino acids. CDR3 nucleotides: TGTGCCGGACGGTCTAACTATGGCTACACCTTC. The encoded protein is CAGRSNYGYTF.

J is TRBJ1-1 and V is TRBV6-4; D is unclear. The CDR3 has 13 residues. The V end lost 6 bases, the J end lost 2 bases, and 10 bases lay between the germline ends. Germline V gene sequence: CDR1 MRHNA, CDR2 SNTAGT. The CDR3 DNA follows: TGTGCCAGCAGCAGCGAGGTCAACACTGAAGCTTTCTTT. Residues: CASSSEVNTEAFF.

The V gene is TRBV14, the J gene TRBJ1-2, with TRBD1 matching 8 bases. The germline CDR1 and CDR2 sequences are SGHDN and FVKESK. V lost 0 bases, J lost 4 bases, and 1 base stayed unmatched. There are 14 residues in the CDR3. CDR3 region: CASSQDGTGYGYTF. The CDR3 DNA sequence: TGTGCCAGCAGCCAAGACGGGACAGGCTATGGCTACACCTTC.

The chain has TRBV27 and TRBJ2-2; 8 bases match TRBD1. V shed 4 bases, J shed 4 bases, and the junction held 2 bases outside the gene matches. Per the germline V gene, CDR1 is MNHEY and CDR2 is SMNVEV (reference sequence). The CDR3 covers 14 residues. This chain's CDR3 is CASSSDRGTGELFF. The CDR3 DNA follows: TGTGCCAGCAGTTCCGACAGGGGCACCGGGGAGCTGTTTTTT.

The rearrangement links TRBV6-4 to TRBJ2-2; 7 nucleotides agree with TRBD1. Germline V gene data show CDR1 as MRHNA and CDR2 as SNTAGT. The CDR3 contains 16 residues. V was clipped by 6 bases and J by 3 bases; unmatched bases: 10. The CDR3 DNA follows: TGTGCCAGCAGCCCAGGGGGACAGAGGGACACCGGGGAGCTGTTTTTT. Translating it yields CASSPGGQRDTGELFF.

The chain joins TRBV7-9 to TRBJ1-2; 7 positions agree with TRBD1. After removal of 1 base from V and 0 bases from J, the junction contained 8 bases not matched to a gene. The CDR3 is made up of 17 amino acids. The germline V gene encodes CDR1 SEHNR and CDR2 FQNEAQ (reference sequence). The CDR3 region has the DNA TGTGCCAGCAGCTTAGAACCGGGACAGTCCTCTAACTATGGCTACACCTTC. Its translation is CASSLEPGQSSNYGYTF.

The chain has TRBV28 and TRBJ1-5; no firm D call. V lost 3 bases and J 3 bases, leaving 9 bases between the germline ends. Germline V gene sequence: CDR1 MDHEN, CDR2 SYDVKM. The CDR3 runs to 14 residues. CDR3 nucleotide sequence: TGTGCCAGCAGTTTTGCCGGACTCAATCAGCCCCAGCATTTT. Protein: CASSFAGLNQPQHF.

This clone appeared a single time. This chain joins TRBV2 and TRBJ1-2; 7 bases match TRBD1. Germline V CDR1 and CDR2: SNHLY, FYNNEI. J lost 5 bases, V lost 3 bases, and 9 bases had no gene match. The CDR3 has 15 amino acids. Here the CDR3 reads CASSDLRGDPYGYTF. CDR3 nucleotide sequence: TGTGCCAGCAGTGACCTCAGGGGGGACCCTTATGGCTACACCTTC.

This clone has only one observation. This sequence joins TRBV25-1 and TRBJ1-2; D might be TRBD1 (5 bases). CDR3 size: 15 residues. Germline V gene data show CDR1 as MGHDK and CDR2 as SYGVNS. V lost 3 bases and J lost 0, with 11 bases in between. This CDR3 is CASSDWGTTNYGYTF. The CDR3 DNA is TGTGCCAGCAGTGACTGGGGCACCACTAACTATGGCTACACCTTC.

The CDR3 reads CASSQDFNPPSSYNSPLHF. For the CDR3, the DNA is TGCGCCAGCAGCCAAGATTTCAACCCCCCGAGCTCCTATAATTCACCCCTCCACTTT. V gene TRBV4-3 combines with J gene TRBJ1-6; D is undetermined. The germline gives CDR1 LGHNA, CDR2 YSLEER. The CDR3 length is 19 residues. With 0 bases removed from V and 0 bases from J, the gap between germline ends came to 15 bases.

This clone was counted a single time. The V gene is TRBV5-6, the J gene TRBJ2-7; 10 nucleotides match TRBD1. The CDR3 has 15 residues. J was trimmed by 1 base and V by 3 bases; bases with no gene match: 4. Germline-derived CDR1 and CDR2 are SGHDT and YYEEEE. CDR3 sequence: CASSYRDRGSYEQYF. The CDR3 DNA sequence: TGTGCCAGCAGCTACCGGGACAGGGGATCCTACGAGCAGTACTTC.

J is TRBJ1-2 and V is TRBV9, with D possibly TRBD1 on 6 matching bases. This CDR3 is 14 amino acids long. CDR1 and CDR2 from the germline V gene are SGDLS and YYNGEE. Trimming removed 5 bases at V and 4 bases at J, with 15 bases between. This chain's CDR3 is CASRGRTDLYGYTF. CDR3 sequence (DNA): TGTGCCAGCAGAGGCCGGACAGATCTCTATGGCTACACCTTC. Based on the CDR3 plus reference TRBV9 and TRBJ1-2, the full variable domain is DSGVTQTPKHLITATGQRVTLRCSPRSGDLSVYWYQQSLDQGLQFLIQYYNGEERAKGNILERFSAQQFPDLHSELNLSSLELGDSALYFCASRGRTDLYGYTFGSGTRLTVV.

The gene calls are TRBV5-1 and TRBJ1-1; possibly TRBD1 for D (5 bases). Germline loops: CDR1 SGHRS, CDR2 YFSETQ. The CDR3 length is 15 residues. V was clipped by 4 bases and J by 2 bases, with 15 bases between them. The DNA of the CDR3 is TGCGCCAGCAGCGACCAGGGTAGGGGAAACACTGAAGCTTTCTTT. Its protein is CASSDQGRGNTEAFF.

The chain uses TRBV4-3 and TRBJ1-2; no clear D. Germline values: CDR1 LGHNA, CDR2 YSLEER. This CDR3 comprises 14 residues. V was shortened by 0 bases and J by 4 bases, with 9 bases between the two germline ends. This chain's CDR3 is CASSQDRRTYGYTF. The CDR3 region has the DNA TGCGCCAGCAGCCAAGATAGGAGGACCTATGGCTACACCTTC.

The V and J genes are TRBV9 and TRBJ1-3; D is uncertain. Germline CDR1 reads SGDLS; CDR2 reads YYNGEE. The CDR3 has 16 residues. V was shortened by 0 bases and J by 1 base, with 11 bases between the two germline ends. This chain's CDR3 is CASSVGAAPSGNTIYF. The CDR3 bases are TGTGCCAGCAGCGTAGGGGCAGCTCCATCTGGAAACACCATATATTTT.

This chain links TRBV4-3 with TRBJ2-7; the D gene is possibly TRBD1 (6 bases). The CDR3 is 15 amino acids. The V end lost 4 bases, the J end lost 0 bases, and 13 bases lay between the germline ends. Germline CDR1 LGHNA, CDR2 YSLEER. The CDR3 bases are TGCGCCAGCAGCCCGGGCATGGGGGCCTCCTACGAGCAGTACTTC. Its protein is CASSPGMGASYEQYF.

The gene calls are TRBV6-5 and TRBJ1-1; the D is unclear. Trimming cost V 4 bases and J 6 bases, with 9 bases left between them. Per germline, CDR1 MNHEY and CDR2 SVGAGI. The CDR3 has 12 residues. The CDR3 bases are TGTGCCAGCAGTTTCGGACTCTCTGAAGCTTTCTTT. This encodes CASSFGLSEAFF.

The chain recombines TRBV30 with TRBJ2-3, with TRBD1 as a possible D gene (6 bases). The CDR3 has 15 residues. Germline V lookup: CDR1 GTSNPN, CDR2 SVGIG (reference sequence). V lost 5 bases and J 2 bases, leaving 17 bases between the germline ends. CDR3 loop: CAWGVGGASTDTQYF. The CDR3 nucleotides are TGTGCCTGGGGGGTAGGGGGAGCTTCCACAGATACGCAGTATTTT.

The chain recombines TRBV4-2 with TRBJ2-3; D ambiguous. This CDR3 is built from 15 residues. Per germline, CDR1 LGHNA and CDR2 YNFKEQ. Trimming removed 1 base from V and 1 base from J, with 9 bases in between. CDR3 loop: CASSQANSGTDTQYF. The CDR3 region has the DNA TGTGCCAGCAGCCAAGCCAATTCCGGCACAGATACGCAGTATTTT.

This rearrangement joins TRBV6-5 to TRBJ2-5, with a tentative D call TRBD1 (6 bases). Germline loops: CDR1 MNHEY, CDR2 SVGAGI. The CDR3 extends over 16 amino acids. V lost 3 bases, J lost 2 bases, and 16 bases lay in between. The CDR3 bases are TGTGCCAGCAGTTATGCCCAGGGGACATTTCAAGAGACCCAGTACTTC. It codes for CASSYAQGTFQETQYF.

This clone was recorded once. The rearrangement joins TRBV5-8 to TRBJ2-5, with TRBD1 as a possible D gene (5 bases). V lost 1 base and J 6 bases, leaving 10 bases between the germline ends. The germline CDR1 and CDR2 sequences are SGHTS and YDEGEE. The CDR3 spans 13 residues. Here the CDR3 reads CASSLTAGKTQYF. The CDR3 DNA reads TGTGCCAGCAGCTTGACCGCAGGGAAGACCCAGTACTTC.